This TCR beta chain stems from a study of shared clonotypes between healthy human individuals. Study-wide points: Tissue TCR repertoires likely differ from these blood-only repertoires.

Donors had no recently reported acute infections or vaccinations and were HIV-negative. The study drew all its donors from Caucasian adults living in Nashville, Tennessee. As for this clone: The antigen remains unidentified.

Each cell subset's genomic DNA was divided evenly among several immunoSEQ plates. Sequencing was performed with immunoSEQ multiplex PCR; in TCRdb, only in-frame clones are kept and a portion is missing. The table includes approximately 1.5 million clones, 98% detected once. Germline-derived CDR1 and CDR2 are LNHDA and SQIVND (reference sequence). This CDR3 has 13 residues. The V gene lost 3 bases and the J gene lost 4 bases, with 10 bases spanning the gap. The source of this sequence is a man in his thirties or forties in good health. Sequenced material: naive CD4+ T cells sorted from blood. Subset reported: CD45RA+ positively selected. This chain joins TRBV19 and TRBJ2-7, with no clear D. Written as DNA, the CDR3 is TGTGCCAGTAGTATCCGGGCGCAGTACGAGCAGTACTTC. Its translation: CASSIRAQYEQYF. Combining the CDR3 with reference TRBV19 and TRBJ2-7 gives the whole variable domain DGGITQSPKYLFRKEGQNVTLSCEQNLNHDAMYWYRQDPGQGLRLIYYSQIVNDFQKGDIAEGYSVSREKKESFPLTVTSAQKNPTAFYLCASSIRAQYEQYFGPGTRLTVT.